Shown below are 3 T cell receptor beta chains from a single sample sequenced in a study of blood T cell repertoires in COVID-19. Assay used: immunoSEQ multiplex PCR; TCRdb lists only in-frame clones, some missing. The sample comprises 90,000 to 150,000 clones, 85% of which are singletons, and under 13% rests with the top ten. Sequencing input: peripheral blood. The receptors here all came from an elderly man with acute or convalescent COVID-19.

The rearrangement uses TRBV9 and TRBJ2-2, with D unresolved. Germline CDR1 SGDLS, CDR2 YYNGEE. Trimming removed 0 bases from V and 2 bases from J, with 8 bases in between. This CDR3 contains 15 residues. The DNA of the CDR3 is TGTGCCAGCAGCGTAGCAACAGATAACACCGGGGAGCTGTTTTTT. Residues: CASSVATDNTGELFF.

This chain uses TRBV12-1 with TRBJ1-6. TRBV12-1 is assigned pseudogene status. The CDR3 is 12 residues long. In nucleotides, the CDR3 is TGTGCCAGCAGCTTAGCCCGGTCACCCCTCCACTTT. Protein sequence: CASSLARSPLHF.

This clone was picked up one time. The rearrangement uses TRBV29-1 and TRBJ2-5; 8 bases are shared with TRBD1. This CDR3 comprises 13 residues. V lost 5 bases, J lost 5 bases, and 7 bases stayed unmatched. Germline V gene data show CDR1 as SQVTM and CDR2 as ANQGSEA. DNA of the CDR3: TGCAGCGTTCCAGGGGGCGCTTTGGAGACCCAGTACTTC. This gives the protein CSVPGGALETQYF.